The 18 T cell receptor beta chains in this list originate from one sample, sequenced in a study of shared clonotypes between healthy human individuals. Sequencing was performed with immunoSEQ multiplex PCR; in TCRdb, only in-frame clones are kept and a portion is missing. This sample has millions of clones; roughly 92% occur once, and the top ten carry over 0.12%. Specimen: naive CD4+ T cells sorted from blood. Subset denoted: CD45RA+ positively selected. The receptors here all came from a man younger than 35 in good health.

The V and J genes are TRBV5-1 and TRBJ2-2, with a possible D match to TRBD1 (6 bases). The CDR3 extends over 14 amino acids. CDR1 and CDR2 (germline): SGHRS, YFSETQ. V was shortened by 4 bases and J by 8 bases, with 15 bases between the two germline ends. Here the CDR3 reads CASSPTGKTGELFF. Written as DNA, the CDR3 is TGCGCCAGCAGCCCCACAGGGAAAACGGGGGAGCTGTTTTTT.

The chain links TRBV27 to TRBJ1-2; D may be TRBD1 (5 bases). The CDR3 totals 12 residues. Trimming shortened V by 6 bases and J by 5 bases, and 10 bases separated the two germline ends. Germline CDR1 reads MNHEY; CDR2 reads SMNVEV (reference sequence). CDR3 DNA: TGTGCCAGCAGAGGGGCCCCATATGGCTACACCTTC. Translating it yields CASRGAPYGYTF.

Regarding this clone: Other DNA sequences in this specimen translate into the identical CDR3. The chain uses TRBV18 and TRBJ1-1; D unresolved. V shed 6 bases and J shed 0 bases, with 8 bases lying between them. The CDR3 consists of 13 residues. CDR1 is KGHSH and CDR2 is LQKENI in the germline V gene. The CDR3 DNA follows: TGTGCCAGCTCCCCCGAGGTGAACACTGAAGCTTTCTTT. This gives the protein CASSPEVNTEAFF.

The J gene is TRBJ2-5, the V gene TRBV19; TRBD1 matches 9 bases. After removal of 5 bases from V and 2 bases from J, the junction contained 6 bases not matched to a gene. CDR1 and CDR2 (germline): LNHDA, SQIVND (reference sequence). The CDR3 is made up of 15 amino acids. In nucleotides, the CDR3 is TGTGCCAGTAGTCTAACGACAGGGGGACAAGAGACCCAGTACTTC. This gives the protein CASSLTTGGQETQYF.

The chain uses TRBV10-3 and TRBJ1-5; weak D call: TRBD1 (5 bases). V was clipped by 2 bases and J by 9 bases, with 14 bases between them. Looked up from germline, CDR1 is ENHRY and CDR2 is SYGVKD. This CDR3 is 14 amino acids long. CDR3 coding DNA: TGTGCCATCAGTGAGGGGGGATTGTCGGGGCCCCAGCATTTT. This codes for CAISEGGLSGPQHF.

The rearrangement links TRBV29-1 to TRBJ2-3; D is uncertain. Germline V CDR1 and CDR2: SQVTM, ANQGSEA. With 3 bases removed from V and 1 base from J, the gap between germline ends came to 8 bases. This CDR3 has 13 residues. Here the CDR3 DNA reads TGCAGCGTTGAGGGCGACCGCACAGATACGCAGTATTTT. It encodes CSVEGDRTDTQYF.

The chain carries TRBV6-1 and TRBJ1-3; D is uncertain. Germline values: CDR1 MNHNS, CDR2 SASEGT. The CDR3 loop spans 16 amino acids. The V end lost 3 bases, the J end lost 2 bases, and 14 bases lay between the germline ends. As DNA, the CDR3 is TGTGCCAGCAGTGACCCAAGAAGTCCTCCTGGAAACACCATATATTTT. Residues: CASSDPRSPPGNTIYF.

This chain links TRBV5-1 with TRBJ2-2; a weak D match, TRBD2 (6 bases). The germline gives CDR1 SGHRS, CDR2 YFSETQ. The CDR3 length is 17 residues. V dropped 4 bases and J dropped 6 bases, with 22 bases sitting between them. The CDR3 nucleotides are TGCGCCAGCAGCCCCGAAGCGGCGGGATCATATCCCGGGGAGCTGTTTTTT. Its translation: CASSPEAAGSYPGELFF.

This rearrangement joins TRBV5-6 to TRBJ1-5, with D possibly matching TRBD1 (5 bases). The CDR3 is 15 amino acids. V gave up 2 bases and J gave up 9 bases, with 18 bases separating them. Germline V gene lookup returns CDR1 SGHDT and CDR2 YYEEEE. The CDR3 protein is CASSLSTAGLGPQHF. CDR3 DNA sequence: TGTGCCAGCAGCTTATCGACAGCCGGTCTTGGGCCCCAGCATTTT.

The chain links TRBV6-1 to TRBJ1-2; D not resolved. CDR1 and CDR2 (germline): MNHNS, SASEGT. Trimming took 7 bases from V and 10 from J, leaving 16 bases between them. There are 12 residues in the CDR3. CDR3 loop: CASKVPASPYTF. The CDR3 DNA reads TGTGCCAGCAAGGTCCCAGCCTCCCCCTACACCTTC.

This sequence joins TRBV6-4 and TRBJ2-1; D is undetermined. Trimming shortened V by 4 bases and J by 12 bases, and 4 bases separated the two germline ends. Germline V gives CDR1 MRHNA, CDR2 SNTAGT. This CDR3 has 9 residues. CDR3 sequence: CASSGWQFF. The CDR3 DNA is TGTGCCAGCAGTGGGTGGCAGTTCTTC.

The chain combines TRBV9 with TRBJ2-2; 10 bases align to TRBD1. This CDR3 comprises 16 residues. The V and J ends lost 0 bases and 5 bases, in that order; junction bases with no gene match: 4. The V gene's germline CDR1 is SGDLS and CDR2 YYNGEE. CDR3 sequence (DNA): TGTGCCAGCAGCGTAGGGCGGACAGGGGGAACCGGGGAGCTGTTTTTT. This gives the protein CASSVGRTGGTGELFF.

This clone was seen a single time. For the CDR3, the DNA is TGTGCCAGTAGTATAGTTGCGAGGAACACTGAAGCTTTCTTT. Its translation is CASSIVARNTEAFF. V is TRBV19 and J is TRBJ1-1; D remains unclear. V lost 1 base and J lost 1, with 7 bases in between. Germline V lookup: CDR1 LNHDA, CDR2 SQIVND (reference sequence). This CDR3 is built from 14 residues.

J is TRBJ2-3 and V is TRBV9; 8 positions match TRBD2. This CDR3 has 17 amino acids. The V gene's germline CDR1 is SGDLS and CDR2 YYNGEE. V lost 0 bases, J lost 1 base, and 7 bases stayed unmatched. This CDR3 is CASSVAGGEWGTDTQYF. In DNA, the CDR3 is TGTGCCAGCAGCGTAGCCGGGGGGGAGTGGGGCACAGATACGCAGTATTTT.

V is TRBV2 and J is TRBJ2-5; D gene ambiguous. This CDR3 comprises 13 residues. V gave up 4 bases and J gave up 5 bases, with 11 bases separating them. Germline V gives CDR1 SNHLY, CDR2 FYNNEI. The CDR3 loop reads CASSGSSGETQYF. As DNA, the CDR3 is TGTGCCAGCAGTGGAAGTTCCGGGGAGACCCAGTACTTC.

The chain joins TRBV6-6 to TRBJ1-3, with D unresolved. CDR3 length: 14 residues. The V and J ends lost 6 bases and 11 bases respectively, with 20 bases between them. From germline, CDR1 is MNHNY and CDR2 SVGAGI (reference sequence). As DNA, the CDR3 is TGTGCCAGCAGACCCGGACCATCCGGTATCTCCATATATTTT. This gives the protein CASRPGPSGISIYF.

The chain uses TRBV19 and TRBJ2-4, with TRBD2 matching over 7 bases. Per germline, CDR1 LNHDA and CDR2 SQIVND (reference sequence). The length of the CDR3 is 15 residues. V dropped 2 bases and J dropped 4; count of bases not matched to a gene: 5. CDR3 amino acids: CASSISGIQKNIQYF. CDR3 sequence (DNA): TGTGCCAGTAGTATAAGCGGGATTCAAAAAAACATTCAGTACTTC.

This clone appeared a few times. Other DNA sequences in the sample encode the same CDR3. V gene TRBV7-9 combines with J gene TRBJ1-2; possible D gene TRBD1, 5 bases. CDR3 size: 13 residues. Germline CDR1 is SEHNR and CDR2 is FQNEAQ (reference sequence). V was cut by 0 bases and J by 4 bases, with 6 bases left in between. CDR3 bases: TGTGCCAGCAGCTTAGCTGGGGGCTATGGCTACACCTTC. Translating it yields CASSLAGGYGYTF. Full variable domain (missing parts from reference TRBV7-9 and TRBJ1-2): DTGVSQNPRHKITKRGQNVTFRCDPISEHNRLYWYRQTLGQGPEFLTYFQNEAQLEKSRLLSDRFSAERPKGSFSTLEIQRTEQGDSAMYLCASSLAGGYGYTFGSGTRLTVV.